This record covers a single T cell receptor beta chain. The antigen is undetermined. This entry comes from a study of CD8 T cells in ankylosing spondylitis. Study-wide findings and caveats: Blood from ankylosing spondylitis patients appeared to carry a characteristic roughly 8-variant TCR beta motif. As reported, disease-linked clones showed significant enrichment in matched ankylosing spondylitis synovial fluid. In peripheral blood, disease-linked CD8+ clones occurred at relatively low frequencies.

The germline V gene has CDR1 MNHEY and CDR2 SVGEGT. The CDR3 runs to 14 residues. The germline V and J ends were trimmed by 0 bases and 2 bases, with 7 bases remaining between them. TCRdb analysed the 5' RACE reads with MiXCR anew, one entry per CDR3 protein. The sample shows approximately 550,000 distinct CDR3 sequences, about an eighth of them seen only once. The specimen was blood, either unsorted or a sorted T cell fraction (not recorded which). The gene calls are TRBV6-2 or TRBV6-3 and TRBJ2-5; D gene unclear. This sequence originates from a male donor with ankylosing spondylitis. The CDR3 nucleotides are TGTGCCAGCAGTTACTCCTACAGACAAGAGACCCAGTACTTC. Translating gives CASSYSYRQETQYF.